A selection of T cell receptor beta chains follows, all from one sample in a study of a mutant IDH1 vaccine in newly diagnosed glioma. The table came from immunoSEQ multiplex PCR; TCRdb's copy has only in-frame clones and leaves some out. The repertoire includes approximately 67,000 clones, 83% of them detected once, and approximately 4.3% sits in the top ten. The specimen comprised peripheral blood mononuclear cells (PBMCs), sampled from a glioma patient treated with radiotherapy, temozolomide or both. The receptors derive from a woman aged 18-30 years with glioma. Some clones in this sample may be carry-over from other donors' samples. CDR3s leave out the opening cysteine and the closing phenylalanine or tryptophan. The order of the fields is V gene, D gene, CDR3 length, J gene, clone size, CDR3 protein. A D gene is named only where the DNA matches it firmly. Clone size is stated in some rows and not others, as once, few, many or a class when expanded.

V: TRBV2
D: NA
length: 14
J: TRBJ1-2
size: NA
CDR3: ASLPRAGGGIGGYT

V: TRBV7-9
D: NA
length: 11
J: TRBJ1-2
size: NA
CDR3: ASTFMSGDGYT

V: TRBV28
D: NA
length: 15
J: TRBJ2-7
size: NA
CDR3: ASSLWERGLKDYEQY

V: TRBV19
D: NA
length: 14
J: TRBJ1-5
size: NA
CDR3: ASSPLRLLFNQPQH

V: TRBV7-9
D: TRBD1
length: 16
J: TRBJ1-1
size: NA
CDR3: ASSFGTSGTGSGSGAF

V: TRBV6-5
D: NA
length: 12
J: TRBJ2-7
size: few
CDR3: ASSYSPVSHEQY

V: TRBV2
D: TRBD1
length: 13
J: TRBJ2-7
size: NA
CDR3: ASSERDRGSYEQY

V: TRBV5-6
D: NA
length: 12
J: TRBJ1-1
size: NA
CDR3: ASRGRRQNTEAF

V: TRBV19
D: TRBD1
length: 12
J: TRBJ1-1
size: NA
CDR3: ASSFDRGPTEAF

V: TRBV19
D: NA
length: 15
J: TRBJ1-4
size: NA
CDR3: ASSRTRLMATNEKLF

V: TRBV18
D: TRBD1
length: 13
J: TRBJ1-2
size: NA
CDR3: ASSSYSGTAKPYT

V: TRBV9
D: NA
length: 9
J: TRBJ1-2
size: NA
CDR3: ASSAPAGYT